This TCR beta chain was documented in a study of shared clonotypes between healthy human individuals. Sequencing used immunoSEQ multiplex PCR; TCRdb keeps in-frame clones, though not all of them. The sample consists of about 1 million clones, 65% to 75% of them appearing once. The sequenced sample was memory CD4+ T cells sorted from blood. Subset indicated: CD45RA-negative fraction. This TCR was recovered from a man between 18 and 35 years old in good health.

The CDR3 nucleotides are TGTGCCAGTAGTATAGATCGCGTCGGGGGATCTGGGGCCAACGTCCTGACTTTC. It codes for CASSIDRVGGSGANVLTF. V usage is TRBV19 and J usage is TRBJ2-6; D perhaps matches TRBD2 (6 bases). The ends were cut back, 0 bases at V and 1 base at J, with 13 bases in the middle. Germline V gives CDR1 LNHDA, CDR2 SQIVND (reference sequence). The CDR3 runs to 18 residues.